This T cell receptor beta chain is drawn from a study of T-cell reconstitution after alpha-beta-depleted transplantation in children. Points from the study as a whole: It was newly produced T cells that mostly accounted for T-cell counts and diversity one year after transplant. Expanded clones from the graft, numbering several hundred, reportedly supplied alpha-beta T cells about two months after transplant. After transplant, high TCRbeta diversity at day 60 in some patients arose from surviving recipient T cells and thymic progenitors.

Germline CDR1 and CDR2: DFQATT and SNEGSKA (reference sequence). The CDR3 extends over 15 amino acids. V gave up 3 bases and J gave up 3 bases; unmatched junction bases: 5. This clonotype came up a few times. Its antigen is not identified. Library preparation (for TCRbeta) was performed with unique molecular identifiers. MiXCR was run by TCRdb on the PCR reads, yielding one entry per CDR3 protein. In the table there are a few hundred thousand distinct CDR3 sequences, roughly 13% of which are singletons. The chain uses TRBV20-1 and TRBJ2-5, with 12 nucleotides matching TRBD2. This material consisted of PBMCs, mostly from graft donor cells, taken 360 days after TCRalphabeta/CD19-depleted stem cell transplant. This TCR was recovered from a male patient aged 10 to 17 who had a stem cell transplant for acute myeloid leukemia, so the T cells may come from the graft donor. CDR3: CSASPWTSGKETQYF. The DNA for the CDR3 is TGCAGTGCTAGCCCGTGGACTAGCGGGAAAGAGACCCAGTACTTC.